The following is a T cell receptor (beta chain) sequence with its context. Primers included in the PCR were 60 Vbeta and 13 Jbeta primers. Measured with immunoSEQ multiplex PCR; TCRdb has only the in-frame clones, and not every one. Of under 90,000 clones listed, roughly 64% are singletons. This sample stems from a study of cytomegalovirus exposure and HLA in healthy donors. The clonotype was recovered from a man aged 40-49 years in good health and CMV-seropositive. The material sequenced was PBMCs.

The chain's CDR3 is CASRTGSGYGYTF. The CDR3 DNA is TGTGCCAGCAGGACCGGGTCTGGATATGGCTACACCTTC. The chain has TRBV6-5 and TRBJ1-2; D is ambiguous. V lost 6 bases to trimming and J lost 5 bases, with 13 bases between them. Looked up from germline, CDR1 is MNHEY and CDR2 is SVGAGI. The CDR3 is made up of 13 amino acids.